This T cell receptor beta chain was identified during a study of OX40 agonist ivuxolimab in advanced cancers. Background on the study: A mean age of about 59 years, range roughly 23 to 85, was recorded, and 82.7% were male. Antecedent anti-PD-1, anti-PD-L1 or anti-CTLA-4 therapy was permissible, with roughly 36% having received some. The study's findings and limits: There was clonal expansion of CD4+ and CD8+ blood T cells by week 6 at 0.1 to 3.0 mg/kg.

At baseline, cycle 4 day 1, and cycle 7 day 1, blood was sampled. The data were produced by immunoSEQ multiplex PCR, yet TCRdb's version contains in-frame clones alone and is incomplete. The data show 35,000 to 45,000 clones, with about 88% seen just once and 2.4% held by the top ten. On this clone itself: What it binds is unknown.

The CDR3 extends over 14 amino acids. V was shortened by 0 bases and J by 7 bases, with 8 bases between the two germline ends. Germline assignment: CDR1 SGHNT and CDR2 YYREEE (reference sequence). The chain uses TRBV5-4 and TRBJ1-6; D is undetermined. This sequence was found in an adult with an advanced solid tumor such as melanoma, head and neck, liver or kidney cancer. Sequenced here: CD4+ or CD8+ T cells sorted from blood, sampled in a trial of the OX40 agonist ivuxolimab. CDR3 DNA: TGTGCCAGCAGCTTGGGACAAGACAATTCACCCCTCCACTTT. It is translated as CASSLGQDNSPLHF.